This T cell receptor beta chain was retrieved from a study of shared clonotypes between healthy human individuals. The protocol was immunoSEQ multiplex PCR, while the TCRdb copy is restricted to in-frame clones and leaves out a portion. The repertoire holds about 2,500,000 clones, more than 80% seen once, with over 0.12% in the top ten. Germline lookup yields CDR1 SQVTM and CDR2 ANQGSEA. V was clipped by 4 bases and J by 1 base, with 7 bases between them. There are 12 residues in the CDR3. The receptor's source is a man aged 18 to 30 in good health. V gene TRBV29-1 combines with J gene TRBJ2-5; perhaps TRBD1 as D (5 bases). The sample comprised naive CD4+ T cells sorted from blood. Subset given: CD45RA+ positively selected. The CDR3 coding sequence is TGCAGCGTTGCAGGGTCCCAAGAGACCCAGTACTTC. Protein sequence: CSVAGSQETQYF.